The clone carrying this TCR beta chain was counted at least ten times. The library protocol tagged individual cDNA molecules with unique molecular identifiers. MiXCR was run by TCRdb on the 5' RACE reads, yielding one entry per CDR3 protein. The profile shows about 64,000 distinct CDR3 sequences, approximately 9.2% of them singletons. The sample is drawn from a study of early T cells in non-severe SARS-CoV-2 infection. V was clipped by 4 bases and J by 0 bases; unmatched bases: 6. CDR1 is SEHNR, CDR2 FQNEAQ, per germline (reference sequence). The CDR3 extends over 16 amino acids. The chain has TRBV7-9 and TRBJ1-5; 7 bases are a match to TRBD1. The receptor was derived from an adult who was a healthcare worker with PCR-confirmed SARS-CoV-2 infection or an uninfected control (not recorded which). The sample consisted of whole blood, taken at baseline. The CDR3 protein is CASSSAGTASNQPQHF. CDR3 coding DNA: TGTGCCAGCAGCTCAGCCGGGACAGCTAGCAATCAGCCCCAGCATTTT.